Following are 20 T cell receptor beta chains from one sample sequenced in a study of tumor and adjacent non-tumor tissue in lung cancer. A modified ARM-PCR protocol with three rounds of nested PCR amplified TCRbeta. MiXCR, applied by TCRdb to the multiplex PCR reads, yields one record per CDR3 protein. The sample lists 200,000 to 250,000 distinct CDR3 sequences; 60% to 75% were seen once. This sample's RNA came from whole unsorted tissue. Sequencing used lung tumor tissue. The receptor set was obtained from a man aged 55 to 70 with non-small cell lung cancer.

Remarks on this clonotype: A read error may be the cause here, since a much bigger clone is one base away. This rearrangement joins TRBV4-1 to TRBJ1-4; 9 positions agree with TRBD1. Germline V gives CDR1 MGHRA, CDR2 YSYEKL. The CDR3 length is 14 residues. In DNA, the CDR3 is TGCGCCATCAGCCCCCGGACAGGGGATGAAAAACTGTTTTTT. This encodes CAISPRTGDEKLFF.

V is TRBV5-5 and J is TRBJ2-5; maybe TRBD1 (5 bases). The germline V gene has CDR1 SGHKS and CDR2 YYEKEE (reference sequence). The CDR3 has 13 residues. The V end lost 6 bases, the J end lost 4 bases, and 13 bases lay between the germline ends. CDR3 sequence (DNA): TGTGCCAGCATACGCGGACACAGAGAGACCCAGTACTTC. This codes for CASIRGHRETQYF.

About this clonotype itself: A clone one base away is much larger, so this may be a read error. Likely a read error: the CDR3 ends without its conserved phenylalanine or tryptophan. V gene TRBV29-1 combines with J gene TRBJ2-5; D not certain. The CDR3 spans 11 residues. The germline V gene encodes CDR1 SQVTM and CDR2 ANQGSEA. The V end was cut by 3 bases, the J end by 5 bases, with 7 bases between. The CDR3 DNA sequence: TGCAGCGTTGACATCGAGGAGACCCAGTACCTC. This codes for CSVDIEETQYL.

On this clonotype: Mismatch with germline at one junction end may stem from a read error. This chain links TRBV5-4 with TRBJ2-2; tentatively, D is TRBD2 (7 bases). This CDR3 comprises 17 residues. The V gene's germline CDR1 is SGHNT and CDR2 YYREEE (reference sequence). The CDR3 nucleotides read TGTGCCAGCAGCCTCCCTGCGGGGGCGTCGAACACCGGGAAGCTGTTTTTC. Protein sequence: CASSLPAGASNTGKLFF.

The chain carries TRBV6-1 and TRBJ2-3; D gene unclear. This CDR3 spans 15 amino acids. The germline V and J ends were trimmed by 7 bases and 4 bases, with 18 bases remaining between them. CDR1 is MNHNS and CDR2 is SASEGT in the germline V gene. The CDR3, as DNA: TGTGCCAGCAATCCTAAAGGTGTTCGGGCAGATACGCAGTATTTT. Residues: CASNPKGVRADTQYF.

Comment on this clonotype: This may be a read error: a much more frequent sequence differs by one nucleotide. The chain uses TRBV20-1 and TRBJ2-7, with D uncertain. The CDR3 length is 11 residues. Germline CDR1 and CDR2: DFQATT and SNEGSKA (reference sequence). The V end lost 2 bases, the J end lost 7 bases, and 9 bases lay between the germline ends. The CDR3: CSARYHREQYF. The DNA of the CDR3 is TGCAGTGCTAGATATCACCGGGAGCAGTACTTC.

This clonotype has a count of ten or more. CDR3 amino acids: CASSYSGTGGNQPQHF. CDR3 sequence (DNA): TGTGCCAGCAGTTACAGTGGGACAGGGGGCAATCAGCCCCAGCATTTT. The V call is TRBV6-5, the J call TRBJ1-5; TRBD1 agrees at 10 bases. This CDR3 contains 16 residues. Trimming cost V 2 bases and J 2 bases; bases outside gene matches: 3. Germline values: CDR1 MNHEY, CDR2 SVGAGI.

Of note for this clonotype: A junction boundary mismatches the germline segment, possibly from a read error. The CDR3 bases are TGTGCCAGCGAAGGAGCGGCCTTCTACGTGCAGTACTTC. Translating it yields CASEGAAFYVQYF. V is TRBV6-2 or TRBV6-3 and J is TRBJ2-7, with D perhaps TRBD2 (5 bases). The CDR3 spans 13 residues. Germline V CDR1 and CDR2: MNHEY, SVGEGT.

This clonotype showed up many times. The genes are TRBV6-2 or TRBV6-3 and TRBJ1-2; weak D call: TRBD1 (6 bases). The V gene lost 1 base and the J gene lost 1 base, with 10 bases spanning the gap. This CDR3 spans 15 amino acids. Per germline, CDR1 MNHEY and CDR2 SVGEGT. CDR3 nucleotides: TGTGCCAGCAGTTACTGGACAGTCAGTAACTATGGCTACACCTTC. It codes for CASSYWTVSNYGYTF.

Worth noting for this clonotype: An end of the junction differs from the germline gene, which may be a read error. J is TRBJ2-3 and V is TRBV6-1; D is tentatively TRBD1 or TRBD2 (6 bases each). This CDR3 has 19 residues. The germline CDR1 and CDR2 sequences are MNHNS and SASEGT. This CDR3 is CPNSEAHRGAQVGADSQYF. The CDR3, as DNA: TGTCCCAACAGTGAAGCGCATAGGGGGGCGCAGGTCGGTGCAGATTCGCAGTATTTT.

V and J are TRBV28 and TRBJ1-6, with 11 bases identical to TRBD1. Per the germline V gene, CDR1 is MDHEN and CDR2 is SYDVKM. The CDR3 runs 15 residues. V lost 4 bases, J lost 7 bases, and 3 bases stayed unmatched. CDR3 protein: CASSSGTGGNSPLHF. CDR3 nucleotides: TGTGCCAGCAGTTCGGGGACAGGGGGGAATTCACCCCTCCACTTT.

As concerns this clonotype: A much larger clone differs from this one at a single base, so this may be a read error. The chain carries TRBV10-1 and TRBJ2-2, with TRBD2 matching over 8 bases. Looked up from germline, CDR1 is WNHNN and CDR2 is SYGVQD (reference sequence). V shed 0 bases, J shed 5 bases, and the junction held 8 bases outside the gene matches. There are 17 residues in the CDR3. The chain's CDR3 is CASSESRGRKGTGELFF. DNA of the CDR3: TGCGCCAGCAGTGAGTCGCGCGGGAGGAAGGGAACCGGGGAGCTGTTTTTT.

This clonotype came up once. Germline is not matched at one junction end, which may reflect a read error. This chain joins TRBV11-3 and TRBJ2-1; D possibly uses TRBD1 or TRBD2 (5 bases each). In germline, CDR1 is SGHNT, CDR2 YENEEA. This CDR3 comprises 15 residues. CDR3 protein: CVSSLYGAAFNEQFF. CDR3 bases: TGTGTCAGCAGCTTATACGGGGCGGCCTTCAATGAGCAATTTTTC.

Comment on this clonotype: An end of the junction does not agree with germline; a read error may underlie this. CDR3 DNA sequence: TGTGCCATCAGTCCATGCCCAGGGAACGAGCAGTACTTC. Translated: CAISPCPGNEQYF. The V gene is TRBV6-6, the J gene TRBJ2-7; TRBD1 might be the D (5 bases). The CDR3 sequence is 13 residues long. CDR1 and CDR2 (germline): MNHNY, SVGAGI (reference sequence).

Turning to this clonotype: This may come from a read error, since a much larger clone is one base off. J is TRBJ2-5 and V is TRBV20-1, with TRBD1 matching 7 bases. The CDR3 extends over 16 amino acids. CDR1 and CDR2 from the germline V gene are DFQATT and SNEGSKA (reference sequence). The CDR3 protein is CSARAPFYRGQEIQYF. The CDR3 nucleotides read TGCAGTGCAAGGGCGCCCTTCTACAGGGGCCAAGAGATCCAGTACTTC.

The rearrangement joins TRBV6-5 to TRBJ2-1, with 11 bases lining up with TRBD2. J gave up 16 bases and V 5 bases, and 10 bases lay outside the gene matches. Per the germline V gene, CDR1 is MNHEY and CDR2 is SVGAGI. The CDR3 covers 13 residues. CDR3 sequence (DNA): TGTGCCAGCAGTCGCGGAGGTAGCGGGAGGGATTTCTTC. Amino acid sequence: CASSRGGSGRDFF.

Turning to this clonotype: A much bigger clone sits one base away, suggesting this may be a read error. The J gene is TRBJ1-2, the V gene TRBV6-2 or TRBV6-3; no reliable D call. Germline V gene sequence: CDR1 MNHEY, CDR2 SVGEGT. The CDR3 totals 14 residues. CDR3 amino acids: CASNPQGRLGGYSF. CDR3 DNA sequence: TGTGCCAGCAACCCTCAAGGGCGTCTTGGTGGCTACAGCTTC.

V usage is TRBV12-3 or TRBV12-4 and J usage is TRBJ2-3; D remains ambiguous. The CDR3 is 18 amino acids. The V end was cut by 3 bases, the J end by 1 base, with 20 bases between. The DNA of the CDR3 is TGTGCCAGCAGTTTTAGTGGGCCGAGGAGCGCCCGCACAGATACGCAGTATTTT. The encoded protein is CASSFSGPRSARTDTQYF.

Remarks on this clonotype: An end of the junction does not agree with germline; a read error may underlie this. The chain uses TRBV28 and TRBJ2-7; D could derive from TRBD1 or TRBD2 (5 bases each). CDR1 MDHEN and CDR2 SYDVKM come from the germline V gene. The CDR3 loop spans 14 amino acids. DNA of the CDR3: TGTACCAGCACAAAGGCCGGGGACGGCTACGAGCAGTACTTC. Protein product: CTSTKAGDGYEQYF. The whole variable domain, remainder taken from reference TRBV28 and TRBJ2-7, is DVKVTQSSRYLVKRTGEKVFLECVQDMDHENMFWYRQDPGLGLRLIYFSYDVKMKEKGDIPEGYSVSREKKERFSLILESASTNQTSMYLCTSTKAGDGYEQYFGPGTRLTVT.

A single count supports this clonotype. A much larger clone lies one base from this, so it may be a read error. The chain links TRBV20-1 to TRBJ1-5; D uncertain. V was shortened by 4 bases and J by 2 bases, with 18 bases between the two germline ends. Per germline, CDR1 DFQATT and CDR2 SNEGSKA (reference sequence). The CDR3 runs to 16 residues. CDR3 DNA: TGCAGTGCTAAAGGCGGAGTGGTAACGGGCAATCAGCCCCAGCATTTT. Residues: CSAKGGVVTGNQPQHF.